Below are 13 T cell receptor beta chains sequenced from a single sample in a study of T-cell memory formation after mild COVID-19. TCRdb analysed the 5' RACE reads with MiXCR anew, one entry per CDR3 protein. Among about 350,000 distinct CDR3 sequences listed, approximately 15% were seen once. Sequenced material: PBMCs or a T cell subset sorted from them (not recorded which). Every receptor here comes from a man aged 18 to 29 who had mild COVID-19 (a few samples of this study predate the infection). Cell type and time point are not known.

The chain joins TRBV6-6 to TRBJ1-3; D possibly corresponds to TRBD1 (6 bases). The V gene's germline CDR1 is MNHNY and CDR2 SVGAGI (reference sequence). V was shortened by 2 bases and J by 4 bases, with 24 bases between the two germline ends. The CDR3 has 19 residues. The CDR3, as DNA: TGTGCCAGCAGTTACGAGTCAGGGGCGATTTGGAGGGGCGGAAACACCATATATTTT. As protein: CASSYESGAIWRGGNTIYF.

This clonotype appeared a few times. This chain links TRBV6-5 with TRBJ2-3, with 10 nucleotides matching TRBD1. Looked up from germline, CDR1 is MNHEY and CDR2 is SVGAGI. V gave up 0 bases and J gave up 3 bases; unmatched junction bases: 3. The CDR3 spans 16 residues. CDR3 protein: CASSYSTGGMTDTQYF. The CDR3 nucleotides read TGTGCCAGCAGTTACTCGACAGGGGGCATGACAGATACGCAGTATTTT.

This clonotype was counted ten times or more. The chain joins TRBV7-2 to TRBJ2-2, with 9 bases lining up with TRBD2. The CDR3 runs 18 residues. J gave up 1 base and V 1 base, and 7 bases lay outside the gene matches. Germline V gene sequence: CDR1 SGHTA, CDR2 FQGNSA. CDR3 sequence reads: CASSLGPLLAGNTGELFF. DNA of the CDR3: TGTGCCAGCAGCTTAGGTCCCTTACTAGCGGGGAACACCGGGGAGCTGTTTTTT.

This clonotype came up a few times. The V and J genes are TRBV7-2 and TRBJ2-5; 10 bases fit TRBD2. This CDR3 comprises 15 residues. V lost 5 bases, J lost 5 bases, and 8 bases stayed unmatched. From germline, CDR1 is SGHTA and CDR2 FQGNSA. The CDR3 loop reads CASSPSGGAGETQYF. The CDR3 nucleotides read TGTGCCAGCAGCCCGAGCGGGGGGGCAGGGGAGACCCAGTACTTC.

This clonotype has more than one count but fewer than ten. The chain uses TRBV28 and TRBJ2-7; 7 bases match TRBD1. Germline trimming cut 6 bases from V and 3 bases from J; bases unmatched to any gene: 8. CDR1 is MDHEN, CDR2 SYDVKM, per germline. The CDR3 runs to 14 residues. In DNA, the CDR3 is TGTGCCAGCAGACCCCCCGGGACAGACTACGAGCAGTACGTC. Translation: CASRPPGTDYEQYV.

The chain is built from TRBV7-9 and TRBJ2-1, with D maybe TRBD2 (6 bases). Germline V lookup: CDR1 SEHNR, CDR2 FQNEAQ (reference sequence). Trimming removed 4 bases at V and 5 bases at J, with 9 bases between. CDR3 length equals 13 residues. The DNA for the CDR3 is TGTGCCAGCAGCTATTCGGGGGACAATGAGCAGTTCTTC. Its translation: CASSYSGDNEQFF.

This clonotype was observed at least ten times. V and J are TRBV4-1 and TRBJ1-4, with 10 bases matching TRBD1. Germline V lookup: CDR1 MGHRA, CDR2 YSYEKL. CDR3 length: 14 residues. V was pared by 3 bases and J by 6 bases, with 1 base of the junction left unmatched. Here the CDR3 reads CASSQGTGDEKLFF. CDR3 nucleotide sequence: TGCGCCAGCAGCCAGGGGACAGGGGATGAAAAACTGTTTTTT.

The chain joins TRBV7-2 to TRBJ1-6, with D uncertain. Germline-derived CDR1 and CDR2 are SGHTA and FQGNSA. The V end was cut by 4 bases, the J end by 15 bases, with 19 bases between. This CDR3 is built from 14 residues. CDR3: CASSSASWGRNLHF. CDR3 bases: TGTGCCAGCAGCTCAGCCAGTTGGGGAAGGAACCTCCACTTT.

This clonotype was observed a few times. The chain employs TRBV20-1 and TRBJ1-5; the match to TRBD1 covers 7 bases. The CDR3 is made up of 13 amino acids. Germline V lookup: CDR1 DFQATT, CDR2 SNEGSKA (reference sequence). The trim removed 6 bases at V and 3 bases at J, leaving 5 bases unmatched. The CDR3 bases are TGCAGTGCCGCGACAGGGTCCAATCAGCCCCAGCATTTT. Its protein is CSAATGSNQPQHF.

The CDR3 protein is CAYLRDRGPEAFF. CDR3 in DNA: TGTGCCTACTTACGGGACAGGGGGCCTGAAGCTTTCTTT. This chain uses TRBV30 with TRBJ1-1; 12 bases line up with TRBD1. CDR3 length: 13 amino acids. The ends lost 7 bases at V and 6 bases at J; junction bases unmatched: 6. Germline assignment: CDR1 GTSNPN and CDR2 SVGIG (reference sequence). The variable domain in full, completed from reference TRBV30 and TRBJ1-1, reads SQTIHQWPATLVQPVGSPLSLECTVEGTSNPNLYWYRQAAGRGLQLLFYSVGIGQISSEVPQNLSASRPQDRQFILSSKKLLLSDSGFYLCAYLRDRGPEAFFGQGTRLTVV.

The chain combines TRBV12-3 or TRBV12-4 with TRBJ1-2; 7 bases are a match to TRBD1. The CDR3 consists of 15 residues. With 6 bases clipped from V and 6 bases from J, the junction kept 13 bases outside the gene matches. The CDR3 coding sequence is TGTGCCAGCAGCTTGTCAACAGGGGAAATTGATGGCTACACCTTC. Protein sequence: CASSLSTGEIDGYTF.

The chain uses TRBV4-1 and TRBJ1-4; possible D gene TRBD1, 5 bases. CDR1 and CDR2 (germline): MGHRA, YSYEKL. V lost 0 bases and J lost 7, with 12 bases in between. The CDR3 extends over 15 amino acids. CDR3 sequence: CASSQEWGVGEKLFF. The CDR3, as DNA: TGCGCCAGCAGCCAAGAATGGGGGGTCGGTGAAAAACTGTTTTTT.

This clonotype turned up a few times. V is TRBV9 and J is TRBJ2-7; 9 bases are a match to TRBD1. The CDR3 length is 15 residues. After removal of 6 bases from V and 2 bases from J, the junction contained 9 bases not matched to a gene. Germline loops: CDR1 SGDLS, CDR2 YYNGEE. CDR3 nucleotides: TGTGCCAGCAACCTAGACGGGACAGGGACCTACGAGCAGTACTTC. It yields the protein CASNLDGTGTYEQYF.